This T cell receptor beta chain was recovered during a study of blood T cell repertoires in COVID-19. Measured with immunoSEQ multiplex PCR; TCRdb has only the in-frame clones, and not every one. This sample has about 400,000 clones, with around 92% found just once. The V and J ends lost 0 bases and 1 base respectively, with 16 bases between them. CDR3 length equals 18 residues. Germline values: CDR1 MGHRA, CDR2 YSYEKL. This chain links TRBV4-1 with TRBJ2-1, with D maybe TRBD1 (5 bases). The sequencing sample was made of PBMCs or T cells enriched from blood (not recorded which). The sequence was obtained from a woman in her twenties or thirties who had recovered from COVID-19. CDR3 DNA: TGCGCCAGCAGCCAAGAAGGTACAGGCCTTGCTTCCTACAATGAGCAGTTCTTC. Residues: CASSQEGTGLASYNEQFF.